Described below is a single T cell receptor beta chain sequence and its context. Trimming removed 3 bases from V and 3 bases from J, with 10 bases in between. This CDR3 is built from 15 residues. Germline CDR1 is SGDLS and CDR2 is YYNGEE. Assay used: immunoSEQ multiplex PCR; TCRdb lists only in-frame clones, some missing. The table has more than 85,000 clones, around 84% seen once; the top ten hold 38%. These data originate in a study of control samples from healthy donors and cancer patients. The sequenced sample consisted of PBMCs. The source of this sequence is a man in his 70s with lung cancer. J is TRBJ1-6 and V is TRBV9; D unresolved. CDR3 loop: CASSDSGSYNSPLHF. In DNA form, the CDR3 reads TGTGCCAGCAGCGATTCCGGGAGCTATAATTCACCCCTCCACTTT.